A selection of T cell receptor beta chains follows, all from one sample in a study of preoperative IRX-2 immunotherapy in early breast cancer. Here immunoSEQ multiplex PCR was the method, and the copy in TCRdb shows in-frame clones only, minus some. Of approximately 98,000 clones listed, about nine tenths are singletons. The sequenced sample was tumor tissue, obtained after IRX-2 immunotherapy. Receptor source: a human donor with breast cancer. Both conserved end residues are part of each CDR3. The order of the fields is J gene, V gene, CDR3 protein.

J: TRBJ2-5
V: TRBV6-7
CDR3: CASSYYRDRGETQYF

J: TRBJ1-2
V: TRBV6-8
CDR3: CASSSTVDYGYTF

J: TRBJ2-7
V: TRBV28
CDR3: CASSGPRGLHAEQYF

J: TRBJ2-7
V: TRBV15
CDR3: CATSGLDSTAYEQYF

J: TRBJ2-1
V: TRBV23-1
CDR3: CASSQDRSGALSYNEQFF

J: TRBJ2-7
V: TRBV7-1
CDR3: CASSQIRGADEQYF

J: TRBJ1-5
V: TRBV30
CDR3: CAWSPPGTPNQPQHF

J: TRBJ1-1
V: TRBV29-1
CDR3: CSVVHGNTEAFF

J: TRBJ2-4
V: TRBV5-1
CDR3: CASSLEDSRTKNIQYF

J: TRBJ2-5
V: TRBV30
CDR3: CAWSFTGTQYF

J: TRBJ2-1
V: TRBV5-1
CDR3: CASSFVPGQGPVSFVVNEQFF

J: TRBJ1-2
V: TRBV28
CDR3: CASSAYTGADYGYTF

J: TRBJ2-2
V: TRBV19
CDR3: CASSILPGQGVAGELFF

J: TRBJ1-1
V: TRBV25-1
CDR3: CASSGPRGGWATNTEAFF

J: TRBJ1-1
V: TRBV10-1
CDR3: CASSEWSFGEAFF

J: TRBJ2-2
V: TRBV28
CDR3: CASFAAGANTGELFF

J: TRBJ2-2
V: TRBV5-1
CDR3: CASSLNSHTGELFF

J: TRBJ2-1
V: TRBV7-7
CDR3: CASSASPGLDYNEQFF

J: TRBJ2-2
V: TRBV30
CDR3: CAWSVRQYTGELFF

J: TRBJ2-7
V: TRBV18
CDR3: CASSPPSGTSYEQYF

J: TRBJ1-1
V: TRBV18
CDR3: CASSPDLQGANTEAFF

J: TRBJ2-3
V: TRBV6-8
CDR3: CASGGIRTDTQYF

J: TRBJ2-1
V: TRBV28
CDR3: CASSRGARTPRNEQFF

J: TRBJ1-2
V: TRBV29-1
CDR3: CSVEEAKVDGYTF

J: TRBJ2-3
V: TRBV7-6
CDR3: CASSSYGVAADTQYF

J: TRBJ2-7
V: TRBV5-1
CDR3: CASRNEVDRNEQYF

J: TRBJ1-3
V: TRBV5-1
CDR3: CASRLMGTLNTIYF

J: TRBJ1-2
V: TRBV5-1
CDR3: CASSLQDRTEDGYTF

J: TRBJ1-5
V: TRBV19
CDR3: CASSIGTANQPQHF

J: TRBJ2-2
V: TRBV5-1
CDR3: CASSLGTGTGELFF

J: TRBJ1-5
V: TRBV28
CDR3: CASYAGGANQPQHF

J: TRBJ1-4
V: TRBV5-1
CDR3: CASSLDTVGSSSEKLFF

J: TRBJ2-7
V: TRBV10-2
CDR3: CASSTSRGEQYF

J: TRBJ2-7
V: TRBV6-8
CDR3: CASSRGTGSYEQYF

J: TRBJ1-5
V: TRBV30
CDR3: CAWSATSDRGNQPQHF

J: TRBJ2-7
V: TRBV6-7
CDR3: CASSYSPASYEQYF

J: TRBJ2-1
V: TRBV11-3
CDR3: CASSFRISGTYNEQFF